The 9 T cell receptor beta chains presented below share a single source sample, sequenced in a study of cytomegalovirus exposure and HLA in healthy donors. Here immunoSEQ multiplex PCR was the method, and the copy in TCRdb shows in-frame clones only, minus some. The table records about 160,000 clones, 75% to 90% of them present only once. Sequenced: PBMCs. All receptors come from a woman between 18 and 30 years old in good health and CMV-seronegative.

V gene TRBV30 combines with J gene TRBJ2-5, with D possibly TRBD2 on 5 matching bases. Germline V gives CDR1 GTSNPN, CDR2 SVGIG (reference sequence). The V end lost 2 bases, the J end lost 5 bases, and 12 bases lay between the germline ends. CDR3 length: 13 amino acids. CDR3 bases: TGTGCCTGGAGTTTGGGAACTAGGGAGACCCAGTACTTC. Its translation: CAWSLGTRETQYF.

This chain uses TRBV7-9 with TRBJ2-1, with TRBD2 identical over 7 bases. J gave up 5 bases and V 3 bases, and 10 bases lay outside the gene matches. Germline V lookup: CDR1 SEHNR, CDR2 FQNEAQ (reference sequence). The CDR3 spans 16 residues. The CDR3: CASSFRLSGFNNEQFF. The DNA of the CDR3 is TGTGCCAGCAGCTTTCGGCTTAGCGGGTTCAACAATGAGCAGTTCTTC.

V and J are TRBV5-1 and TRBJ2-1; no reliable D call. CDR1 and CDR2 (germline): SGHRS, YFSETQ. The V end was cut by 2 bases, the J end by 2 bases, with 5 bases between. This CDR3 has 13 amino acids. Here the CDR3 reads CASSFGPYNEQFF. CDR3 nucleotide sequence: TGCGCCAGCAGCTTCGGTCCCTACAATGAGCAGTTCTTC.

The genes are TRBV7-2 and TRBJ1-2, with 7 bases identical to TRBD1. The CDR3 has 15 amino acids. The V and J ends lost 7 bases and 8 bases, in that order; junction bases with no gene match: 16. Per germline, CDR1 SGHTA and CDR2 FQGNSA. CDR3 coding DNA: TGTGCCAGCACCCTAGCCACCATACAGGGGCAGGGCTACACCTTC. This sequence encodes CASTLATIQGQGYTF. Together with reference TRBV7-2 and TRBJ1-2, the CDR3 gives the full variable domain: GAGVSQSPSNKVTEKGKDVELRCDPISGHTALYWYRQSLGQGLEFLIYFQGNSAPDKSGLPSDRFSAERTGGSVSTLTIQRTQQEDSAVYLCASTLATIQGQGYTFGSGTRLTVV.

The chain joins TRBV12-5 to TRBJ2-2; 8 bases align to TRBD1. The CDR3 totals 17 residues. V dropped 2 bases and J dropped 5; count of bases not matched to a gene: 10. Germline V gene sequence: CDR1 LGHNT, CDR2 FRNRAP. This chain's CDR3 is CASGLPPGQGGTGELFF. CDR3 DNA sequence: TGTGCTAGTGGTTTGCCTCCTGGACAGGGCGGGACCGGGGAGCTGTTTTTT.

CDR3 nucleotide sequence: TGTGCCAGTAGTACTTTATCGACAGGGAGTAATGGCTACACCTTC. Its translation: CASSTLSTGSNGYTF. This sequence joins TRBV19 and TRBJ1-2, with 7 bases lining up with TRBD1. Germline CDR1 is LNHDA and CDR2 is SQIVND (reference sequence). This CDR3 comprises 15 residues. V gave up 4 bases and J gave up 6 bases; unmatched junction bases: 11.

The chain is built from TRBV5-1 and TRBJ2-7; TRBD1 matches at 7 bases. V lost 0 bases, J lost 3 bases, and 9 bases stayed unmatched. Germline lookup yields CDR1 SGHRS and CDR2 YFSETQ. This CDR3 is 16 amino acids long. The CDR3 here is CASSLADRASFYEQYF. Here the CDR3 DNA reads TGCGCCAGCAGCTTGGCCGACAGGGCTTCCTTCTACGAGCAGTACTTC.

Note on this clone: Other DNA sequences within the sample encode an identical CDR3. This chain links TRBV7-9 with TRBJ1-2; the D is unclear. CDR3 size: 12 residues. CDR1 SEHNR and CDR2 FQNEAQ come from the germline V gene (reference sequence). V shed 3 bases and J shed 5 bases, with 7 bases lying between them. The CDR3 sequence: CASSFSGYGYTF. CDR3 in DNA: TGTGCCAGCAGCTTTTCCGGTTATGGCTACACCTTC.

The chain employs TRBV29-1 and TRBJ1-2; possibly TRBD1 for D (5 bases). The CDR3 has 12 amino acids. The germline V gene encodes CDR1 SQVTM and CDR2 ANQGSEA. Trimming took off 7 bases at V and 5 bases at J, with 14 bases between the two ends. The CDR3 sequence: CSALGGSYGYTF. Here the CDR3 DNA reads TGCAGCGCCTTGGGGGGTTCTTATGGCTACACCTTC.